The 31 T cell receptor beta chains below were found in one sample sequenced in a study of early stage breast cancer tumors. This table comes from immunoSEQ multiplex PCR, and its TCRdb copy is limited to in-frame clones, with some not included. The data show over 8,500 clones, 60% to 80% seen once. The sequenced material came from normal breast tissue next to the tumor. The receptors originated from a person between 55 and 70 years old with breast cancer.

CDR3 sequence: CASSSTPNEQFF. DNA for the CDR3: TGTGCCAGCAGTTCAACTCCCAATGAGCAGTTCTTC. The chain uses TRBV28 and TRBJ2-1; no reliable D call. Between the trimmed V and J ends, which lost 4 bases and 6 bases, there was a span of 7 bases. The germline gives CDR1 MDHEN, CDR2 SYDVKM. The CDR3 is 12 residues long.

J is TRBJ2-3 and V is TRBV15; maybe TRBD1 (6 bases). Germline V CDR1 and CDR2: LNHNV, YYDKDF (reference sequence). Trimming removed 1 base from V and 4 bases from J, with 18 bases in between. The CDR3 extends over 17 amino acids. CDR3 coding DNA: TGTGCCACCAGCAGAGTACAGGGTATGCGTCGCGCAGATACGCAGTATTTT. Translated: CATSRVQGMRRADTQYF. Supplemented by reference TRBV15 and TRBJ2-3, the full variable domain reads DAMVIQNPRYQVTQFGKPVTLSCSQTLNHNVMYWYQQKSSQAPKLLFHYYDKDFNNEADTPDNFQSRRPNTSFCFLDIRSPGLGDTAMYLCATSRVQGMRRADTQYFGPGTRLTVL.

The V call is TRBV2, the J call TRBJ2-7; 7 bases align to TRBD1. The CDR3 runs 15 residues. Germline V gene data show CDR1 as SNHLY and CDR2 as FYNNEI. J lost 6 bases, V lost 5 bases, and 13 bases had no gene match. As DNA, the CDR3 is TGTGCCAGCAGTCCCCACTTTTCAGGGGGTGGCGAGCAGTACTTC. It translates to CASSPHFSGGGEQYF.

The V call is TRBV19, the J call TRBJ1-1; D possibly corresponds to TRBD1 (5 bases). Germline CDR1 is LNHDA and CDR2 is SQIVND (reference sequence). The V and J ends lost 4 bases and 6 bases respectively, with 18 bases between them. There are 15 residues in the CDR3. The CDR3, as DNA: TGTGCCAGTAGTACCGCACCGGGGGGGAAGGCTGAAGCTTTCTTT. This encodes CASSTAPGGKAEAFF.

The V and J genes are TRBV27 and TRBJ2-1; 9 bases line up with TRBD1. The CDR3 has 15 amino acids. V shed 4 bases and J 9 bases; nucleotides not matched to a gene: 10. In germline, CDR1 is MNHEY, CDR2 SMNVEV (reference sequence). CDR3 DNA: TGTGCCAGCAGTTATCAAAGGACAGGGGAGGCTGAGCAGTTCTTC. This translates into CASSYQRTGEAEQFF.

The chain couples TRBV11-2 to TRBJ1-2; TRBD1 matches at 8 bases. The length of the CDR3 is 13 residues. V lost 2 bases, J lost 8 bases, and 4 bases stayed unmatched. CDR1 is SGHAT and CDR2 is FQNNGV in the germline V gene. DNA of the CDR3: TGTGCCAGCAGCTTAAGGACAGGGAGGGGCTACACCTTC. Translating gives CASSLRTGRGYTF.

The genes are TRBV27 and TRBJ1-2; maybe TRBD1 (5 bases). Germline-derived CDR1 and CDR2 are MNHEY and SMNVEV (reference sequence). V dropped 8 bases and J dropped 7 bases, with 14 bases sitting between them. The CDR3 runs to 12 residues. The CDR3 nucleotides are TGTGCCAGCTTCTCAGGGTTGAGTGGCTACACCTTC. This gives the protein CASFSGLSGYTF.

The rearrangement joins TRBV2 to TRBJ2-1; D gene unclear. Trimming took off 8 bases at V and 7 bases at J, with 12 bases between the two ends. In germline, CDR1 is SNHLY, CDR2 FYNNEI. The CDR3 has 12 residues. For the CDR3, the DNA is TGTGCCAGCCAAAACTATGGGAATGAGCAGTTCTTC. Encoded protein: CASQNYGNEQFF.

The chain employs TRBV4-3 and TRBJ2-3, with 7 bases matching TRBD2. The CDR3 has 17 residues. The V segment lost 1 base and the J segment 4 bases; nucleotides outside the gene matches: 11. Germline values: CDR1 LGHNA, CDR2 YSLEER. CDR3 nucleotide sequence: TGCGCCAGCAGCCAAGGGAGGCCCCGGGGGAGGGCAGATACGCAGTATTTT. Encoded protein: CASSQGRPRGRADTQYF.

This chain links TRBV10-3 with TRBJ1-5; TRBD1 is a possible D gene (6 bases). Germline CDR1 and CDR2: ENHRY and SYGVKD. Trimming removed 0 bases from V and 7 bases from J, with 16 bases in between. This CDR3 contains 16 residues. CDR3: CAISESRGGAGQPQHF. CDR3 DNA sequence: TGTGCCATCAGTGAGTCGCGGGGGGGCGCGGGACAGCCCCAGCATTTT.

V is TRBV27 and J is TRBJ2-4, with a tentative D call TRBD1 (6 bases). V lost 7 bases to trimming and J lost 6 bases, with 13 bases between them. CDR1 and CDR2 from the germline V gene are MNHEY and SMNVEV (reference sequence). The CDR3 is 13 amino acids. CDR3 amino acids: CASTARDTNIQYF. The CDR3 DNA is TGTGCCAGCACTGCCCGGGACACAAACATTCAGTACTTC.

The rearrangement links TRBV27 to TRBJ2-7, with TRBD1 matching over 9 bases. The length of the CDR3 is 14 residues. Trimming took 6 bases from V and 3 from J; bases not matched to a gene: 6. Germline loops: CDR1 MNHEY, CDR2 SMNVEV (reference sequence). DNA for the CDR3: TGTGCCAGCAGCGAATCGACAGGGGGCTACGAGCAGTACTTC. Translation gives CASSESTGGYEQYF.

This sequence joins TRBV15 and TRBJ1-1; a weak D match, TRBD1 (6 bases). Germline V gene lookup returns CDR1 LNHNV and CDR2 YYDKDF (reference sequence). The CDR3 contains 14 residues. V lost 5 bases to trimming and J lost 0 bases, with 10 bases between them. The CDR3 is CATSADSVNTEAFF. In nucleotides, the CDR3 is TGTGCCACCAGCGCGGACAGCGTGAACACTGAAGCTTTCTTT.

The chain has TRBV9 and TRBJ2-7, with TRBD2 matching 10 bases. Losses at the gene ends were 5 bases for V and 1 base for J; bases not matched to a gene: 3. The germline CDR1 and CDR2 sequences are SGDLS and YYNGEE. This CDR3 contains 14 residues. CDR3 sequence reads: CASSLAGESYEQYF. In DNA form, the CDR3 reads TGTGCCAGCAGTCTAGCGGGAGAATCCTACGAGCAGTACTTC. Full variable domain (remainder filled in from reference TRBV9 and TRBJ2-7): DSGVTQTPKHLITATGQRVTLRCSPRSGDLSVYWYQQSLDQGLQFLIQYYNGEERAKGNILERFSAQQFPDLHSELNLSSLELGDSALYFCASSLAGESYEQYFGPGTRLTVT.

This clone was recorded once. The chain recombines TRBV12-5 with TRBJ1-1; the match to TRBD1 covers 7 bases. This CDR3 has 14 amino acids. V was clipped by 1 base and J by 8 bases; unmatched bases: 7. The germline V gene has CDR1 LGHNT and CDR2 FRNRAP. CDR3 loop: CASGLAGRDREAFF. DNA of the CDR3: TGTGCTAGTGGTTTGGCAGGCCGGGACAGAGAAGCTTTCTTT.

The DNA of the CDR3 is TGTGCCAGCAGCTTAGGGGTTGGGCAGCACCAAGAGACCCAGTACTTC. It codes for CASSLGVGQHQETQYF. The chain carries TRBV11-2 and TRBJ2-5; D unclear. The CDR3 has 16 amino acids. Deletions cut 1 base from V and 0 bases from J, with 12 bases between. The germline V gene has CDR1 SGHAT and CDR2 FQNNGV.

In nucleotides, the CDR3 is TGTGCCAGCAGCTTTCCCGACAGGGGATACGAGCAGTACTTC. Encoded protein: CASSFPDRGYEQYF. The J gene is TRBJ2-7, the V gene TRBV7-2; 8 bases are a match to TRBD1. J was trimmed by 4 bases and V by 3 bases; bases with no gene match: 5. Germline V gives CDR1 SGHTA, CDR2 FQGNSA. The CDR3 is 14 residues long. Full variable domain (outside the CDR3, taken from reference TRBV7-2 and TRBJ2-7): GAGVSQSPSNKVTEKGKDVELRCDPISGHTALYWYRQSLGQGLEFLIYFQGNSAPDKSGLPSDRFSAERTGGSVSTLTIQRTQQEDSAVYLCASSFPDRGYEQYFGPGTRLTVT.

The CDR3 loop is CASSQGGFETQYF. The CDR3 DNA reads as TGCGCCAGCAGCCAGGGAGGGTTCGAGACCCAGTACTTC. The chain uses TRBV4-3 and TRBJ2-5; TRBD2 matches 7 bases. Per germline, CDR1 LGHNA and CDR2 YSLEER. The length of the CDR3 is 13 residues. Trimming took 3 bases from V and 5 from J; bases not matched to a gene: 3.

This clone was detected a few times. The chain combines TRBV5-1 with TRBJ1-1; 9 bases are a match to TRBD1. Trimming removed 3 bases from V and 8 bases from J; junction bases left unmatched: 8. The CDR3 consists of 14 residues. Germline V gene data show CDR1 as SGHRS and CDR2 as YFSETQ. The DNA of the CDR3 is TGCGCCAGCAGCTCGGGACAGGGAGAGGCAGAAGCTTTCTTT. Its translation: CASSSGQGEAEAFF. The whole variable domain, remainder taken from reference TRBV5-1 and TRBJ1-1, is KAGVTQTPRYLIKTRGQQVTLSCSPISGHRSVSWYQQTPGQGLQFLFEYFSETQRNKGNFPGRFSGRQFSNSRSEMNVSTLELGDSALYLCASSSGQGEAEAFFGQGTRLTVV.

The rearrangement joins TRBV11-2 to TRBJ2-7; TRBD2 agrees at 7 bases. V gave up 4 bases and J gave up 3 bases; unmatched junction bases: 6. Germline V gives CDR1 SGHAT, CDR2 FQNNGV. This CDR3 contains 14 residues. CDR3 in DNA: TGTGCCAGCAGCTCGCGGGAGCGCCGCTACGAGCAGTACTTC. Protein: CASSSRERRYEQYF.

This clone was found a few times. The CDR3 sequence: CASSLGLGAGDVREQYF. The CDR3 nucleotides read TGTGCCAGCAGCTTAGGCCTTGGAGCGGGGGACGTACGGGAGCAGTACTTC. The chain uses TRBV7-6 and TRBJ2-7; 8 bases align to TRBD2. This CDR3 has 17 amino acids. The V segment lost 1 base and the J segment 7 bases; nucleotides outside the gene matches: 15. Germline V gives CDR1 SGHVS, CDR2 FNYEAQ.

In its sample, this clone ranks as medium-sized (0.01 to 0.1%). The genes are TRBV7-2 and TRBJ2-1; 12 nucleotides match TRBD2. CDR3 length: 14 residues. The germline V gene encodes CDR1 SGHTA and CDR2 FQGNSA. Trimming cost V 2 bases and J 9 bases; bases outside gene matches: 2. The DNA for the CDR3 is TGTGCCAGCAGCTTACTAGCGGGAGGGGGTGAGCAGTTCTTC. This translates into CASSLLAGGGEQFF.

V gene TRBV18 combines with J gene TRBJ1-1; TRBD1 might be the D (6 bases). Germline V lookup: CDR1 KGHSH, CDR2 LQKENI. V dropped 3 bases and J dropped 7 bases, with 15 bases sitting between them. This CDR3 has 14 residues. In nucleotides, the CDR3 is TGTGCCAGCTCACCGGCGGCGGGGGGCGGTGAAGCTTTCTTT. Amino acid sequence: CASSPAAGGGEAFF.

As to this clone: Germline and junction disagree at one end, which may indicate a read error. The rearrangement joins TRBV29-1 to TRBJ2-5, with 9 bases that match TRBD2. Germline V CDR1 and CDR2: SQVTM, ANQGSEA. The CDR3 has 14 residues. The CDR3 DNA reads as TGCAGCGGATCCCTAGCGGGACCACAAGAGATCCAGTACTTC. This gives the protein CSGSLAGPQEIQYF.

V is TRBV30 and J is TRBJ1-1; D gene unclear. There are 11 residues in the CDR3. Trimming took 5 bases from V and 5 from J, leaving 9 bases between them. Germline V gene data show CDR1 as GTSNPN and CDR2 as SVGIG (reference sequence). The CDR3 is CAWEVRTEAFF. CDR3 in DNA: TGTGCCTGGGAGGTTCGGACTGAAGCTTTCTTT.

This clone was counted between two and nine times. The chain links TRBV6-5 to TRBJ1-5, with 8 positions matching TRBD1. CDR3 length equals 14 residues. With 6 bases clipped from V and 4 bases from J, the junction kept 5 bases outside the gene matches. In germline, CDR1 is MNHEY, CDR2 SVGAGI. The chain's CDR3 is CASRRTGRNQPQHF. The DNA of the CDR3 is TGTGCCAGCAGGCGGACAGGGAGAAATCAGCCCCAGCATTTT.

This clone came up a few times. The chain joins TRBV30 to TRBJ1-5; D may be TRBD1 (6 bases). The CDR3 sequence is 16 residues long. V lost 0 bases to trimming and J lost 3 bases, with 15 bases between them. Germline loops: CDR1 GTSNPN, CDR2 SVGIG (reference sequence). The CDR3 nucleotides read TGTGCCTGGAGTGTATCTGGTCAGGGGTTCAATCAGCCCCAGCATTTT. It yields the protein CAWSVSGQGFNQPQHF.

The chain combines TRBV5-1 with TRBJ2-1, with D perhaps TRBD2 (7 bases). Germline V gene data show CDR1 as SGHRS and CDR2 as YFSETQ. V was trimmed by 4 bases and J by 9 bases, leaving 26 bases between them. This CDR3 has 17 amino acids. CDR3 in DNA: TGCGCCAGCAGCCAGGGGCCCTGGGGCAGGGAGGGAGGTGAGCAGTTCTTC. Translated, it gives CASSQGPWGREGGEQFF.

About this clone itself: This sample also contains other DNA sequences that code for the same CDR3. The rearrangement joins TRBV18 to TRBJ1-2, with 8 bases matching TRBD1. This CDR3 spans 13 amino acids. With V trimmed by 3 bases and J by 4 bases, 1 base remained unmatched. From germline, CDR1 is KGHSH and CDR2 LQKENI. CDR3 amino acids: CASSPGTGYGYTF. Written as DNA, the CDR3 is TGTGCCAGCTCACCTGGGACAGGCTATGGCTACACCTTC.

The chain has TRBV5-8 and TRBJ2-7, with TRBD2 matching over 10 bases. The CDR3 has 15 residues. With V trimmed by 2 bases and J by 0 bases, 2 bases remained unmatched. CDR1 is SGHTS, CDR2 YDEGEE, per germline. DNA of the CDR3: TGTGCCAGCAGCTTCTGGACTAGCGGCTCCTACGAGCAGTACTTC. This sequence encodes CASSFWTSGSYEQYF.

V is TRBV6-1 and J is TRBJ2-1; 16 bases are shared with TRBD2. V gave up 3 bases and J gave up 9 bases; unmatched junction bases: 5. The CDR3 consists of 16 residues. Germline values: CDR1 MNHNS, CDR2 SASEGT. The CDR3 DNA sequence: TGTGCCAGCAGTGAGGGACTAGCGGGAGGGTTAAGTGAGCAGTTCTTC. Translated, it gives CASSEGLAGGLSEQFF.